A selection of T cell receptor beta chains follows, all from one sample in a study of T cell changes during pregnancy in multiple sclerosis. The repertoire was sequenced with immunoSEQ multiplex PCR; TCRdb's copy has only in-frame clones and lacks some. This table holds about 39,000 clones, just over 90% found once. Source: CD4+ T cells from peripheral blood mononuclear cells, taken in the first trimester of pregnancy. The receptor source for this set is a female donor in good health, enrolled as a control in a pregnancy study. The CDR3 runs from the conserved cysteine through the conserved F or W. The D gene is left open where the match is weak. The listing skips clone size in some rows; elsewhere it reads once, few, many or a size class.

clone_size | d_call | j_call | v_call | cdr3_nt | cdr3_aa
NA | TRBD1 | TRBJ1-2 | TRBV7-9 | TGTGCCAGCAGCTTAGTTACAGGGGGCTATGGCTACACCTTC | CASSLVTGGYGYTF
once | NA | TRBJ1-2 | TRBV19 | TGTGCCAGTACTCTCACAGGGCTTGGTGACTATGGCTACACCTTC | CASTLTGLGDYGYTF
few | NA | TRBJ1-5 | TRBV7-7 | TGTGCTAGCAGCTTGAGGGCCAATCAGCCCCAGCATTTT | CASSLRANQPQHF
once | NA | TRBJ2-5 | TRBV6-5 | TGTGCCAGCAGTTACAACTTCCAAGAGACCCAGTACTTC | CASSYNFQETQYF
NA | NA | TRBJ2-5 | TRBV27 | TGTGCCAGCAGTTTAACGGGGTTAGGGACCCAGTACTTC | CASSLTGLGTQYF
NA | NA | TRBJ1-2 | TRBV7-3 | TGTGCCAGCAGCTTAACGGGGCAGGGATCGGGCTACACCTTC | CASSLTGQGSGYTF
NA | NA | TRBJ1-5 | TRBV6-1 | TGTGCCGTAAGGGAACAGGGCGGCCAGCCCCAGCATTTT | CAVREQGGQPQHF
NA | TRBD1 | TRBJ2-3 | TRBV7-2 | TGTGCCAGCCGCCTCTCAGGGGACAGGGGTGCAGATACGCAGTATTTT | CASRLSGDRGADTQYF
NA | TRBD1 | TRBJ1-5 | TRBV5-1 | TGCGCCAGCAGCAGCGGACAGGGCAATCAGCCCCAGCATTTT | CASSSGQGNQPQHF
few | TRBD1 | TRBJ1-2 | TRBV27 | TGTGCCAGCAGCCACGTCGACAGGGGCTATGGCTACACCTTC | CASSHVDRGYGYTF
NA | NA | TRBJ1-4 | TRBV6-1 | TGTGCCAGCAGAGAGGACGGGAGCGTTGAAAAACTGTTTTTT | CASREDGSVEKLFF
NA | NA | TRBJ1-1 | TRBV5-5 | TGTGCCAGCAGCGCGGTGAACACTGAAGCTTTCTTT | CASSAVNTEAFF
NA | NA | TRBJ1-4 | TRBV6-1 | TGTGCCAGCAGTCAGGGCTCCCATCAGGCAAAACTGTTTTTT | CASSQGSHQAKLFF
NA | NA | TRBJ2-5 | TRBV7-2 | TGTGCCAGCAGCCTACAGACGGGCCCAACGGGGGAGACCCAGTACTTC | CASSLQTGPTGETQYF
NA | NA | TRBJ1-6 | TRBV5-1 | TGCGCCAGCAGGGACACTAATTCACCCCTCCACTTT | CASRDTNSPLHF
NA | TRBD2 | TRBJ2-2 | TRBV7-7 | TGTGCTAGCAGCCAAACTAGCGGGGGGATCGGGGAGCTGTTTTTT | CASSQTSGGIGELFF